What follows are 23 T cell receptor beta chains derived from one specimen sequenced in a study of T cell responses to AZD1222 COVID-19 vaccine. The data were produced by immunoSEQ multiplex PCR, yet TCRdb's version contains in-frame clones alone and is incomplete. The profile shows 150,000 to 200,000 clones, approximately 93% of them singletons. The source material was peripheral blood, sampled on day 0 of AZD1222 vaccination. The receptors were sampled from an adult in good health.

The genes are TRBV29-1 and TRBJ1-3, with D uncertain. There are 11 residues in the CDR3. With 4 bases removed from V and 4 bases from J, the gap between germline ends came to 5 bases. The germline gives CDR1 SQVTM, CDR2 ANQGSEA. The CDR3 is CSVVRGNTIYF. The CDR3 DNA is TGCAGCGTTGTGCGGGGAAACACCATATATTTT.

The V and J genes are TRBV28 and TRBJ1-2; 7 bases agree with TRBD1. The CDR3 runs 14 residues. J lost 4 bases, V lost 5 bases, and 7 bases had no gene match. Germline-derived CDR1 and CDR2 are MDHEN and SYDVKM. CDR3 in DNA: TGTGCCAGCAGTGGAGCCGGGACAGCCTATGGCTACACCTTC. It is translated as CASSGAGTAYGYTF.

The V gene is TRBV9, the J gene TRBJ2-5; TRBD2 is a possible D gene (6 bases). CDR3 length: 15 amino acids. Germline assignment: CDR1 SGDLS and CDR2 YYNGEE. With 0 bases removed from V and 5 bases from J, the gap between germline ends came to 14 bases. The CDR3 DNA is TGTGCCAGCAGCGTAGCCCCTAGGAGGGAGGAGACCCAGTACTTC. Amino acids: CASSVAPRREETQYF.

This clone has just one count. This chain uses TRBV3-1 (or the pseudogene TRBV3-2) with TRBJ2-2, with TRBD2 matching 13 bases. J lost 5 bases, V lost 0 bases, and 18 bases had no gene match. The CDR3 is 22 residues long. Germline CDR1 reads LGHDT; CDR2 reads YNNKEL (reference sequence). CDR3 sequence reads: CASSQDVTGLAGLPGRTGELFF. The CDR3, as DNA: TGTGCCAGCAGCCAAGACGTAACGGGACTAGCGGGACTCCCAGGTCGGACCGGGGAGCTGTTTTTT.

V gene TRBV7-3 combines with J gene TRBJ2-3; D is possibly TRBD1 (5 bases). Germline V CDR1 and CDR2: SGHTA, FQGTGA. The CDR3 runs to 17 residues. V lost 1 base, J lost 0 bases, and 14 bases lay in between. The CDR3: CASSLIGTGASTDTQYF. For the CDR3, the DNA is TGTGCCAGCAGCTTAATCGGCACAGGCGCCAGCACAGATACGCAGTATTTT.

The J gene is TRBJ1-2, the V gene TRBV5-6; a weak D match, TRBD1 (6 bases). This CDR3 has 14 amino acids. The germline CDR1 and CDR2 sequences are SGHDT and YYEEEE. Trimming removed 5 bases at V and 1 base at J, with 12 bases between. CDR3 region: CASRLGQINYGYTF. In DNA, the CDR3 is TGTGCCAGCAGACTAGGACAGATTAACTATGGCTACACCTTC.

This chain connects TRBV6-5 to TRBJ2-1; 7 nucleotides align to TRBD2. The CDR3 covers 14 residues. V shed 6 bases and J 7 bases; nucleotides not matched to a gene: 9. Per the germline V gene, CDR1 is MNHEY and CDR2 is SVGAGI. The CDR3 region has the DNA TGTGCCAGCAGAGTGGGGGGGATTGGGAATGAGCAGTTCTTC. It specifies CASRVGGIGNEQFF.

The J gene is TRBJ2-1, the V gene TRBV3-1 (or the pseudogene TRBV3-2), with 9 nucleotides matching TRBD2. This CDR3 comprises 17 residues. The J segment lost 7 bases and the V segment lost 0 bases, leaving 10 bases of the junction unmatched. CDR1 LGHDT and CDR2 YNNKEL come from the germline V gene (reference sequence). The CDR3 spells CASSQEPHSGGQNEQFF. The CDR3 region has the DNA TGTGCCAGCAGCCAAGAGCCCCATAGCGGGGGACAAAATGAGCAGTTCTTC.

This clone was detected only once. The chain joins TRBV5-6 to TRBJ1-5; no definite D call. Trimming pared 0 bases from V and 9 bases from J, leaving 10 bases between. The CDR3 covers 13 residues. Germline CDR1 reads SGHDT; CDR2 reads YYEEEE. The CDR3 is CASSLGNRGPQHF. The CDR3 nucleotides are TGTGCCAGCAGCTTGGGCAACCGGGGGCCCCAGCATTTT.

The chain combines TRBV19 with TRBJ2-7, with a weak D call TRBD1 (6 bases). The CDR3 extends over 15 amino acids. Per germline, CDR1 LNHDA and CDR2 SQIVND (reference sequence). Trimming pared 5 bases from V and 1 base from J, leaving 15 bases between. The CDR3 DNA follows: TGTGCCAGTAGTGGCTTGGCAGGGGCGTCCTACGAGCAGTACTTC. Translated: CASSGLAGASYEQYF.

The chain employs TRBV7-9 and TRBJ1-5, with D possibly being TRBD1 (6 bases). Germline V gene sequence: CDR1 SEHNR, CDR2 FQNEAQ (reference sequence). Deletions cut 1 base from V and 7 bases from J, with 11 bases between. CDR3 size: 14 residues. This CDR3 reads CASSLGTAEQPQHF. CDR3 DNA sequence: TGTGCCAGCAGCTTAGGGACAGCTGAACAGCCCCAGCATTTT. The whole variable domain, filled in from reference TRBV7-9 and TRBJ1-5, reads DTGVSQNPRHKITKRGQNVTFRCDPISEHNRLYWYRQTLGQGPEFLTYFQNEAQLEKSRLLSDRFSAERPKGSFSTLEIQRTEQGDSAMYLCASSLGTAEQPQHFGDGTRLSIL.

A remark on this clone: At one end the junction does not follow the germline gene, possibly because of a read error. The chain uses TRBV12-3 or TRBV12-4 and TRBJ2-1, with 9 nucleotides matching TRBD1. CDR3 length: 11 amino acids. The CDR3 is CASSPGQGGIF. The CDR3 DNA reads TGTGCCAGCAGTCCGGGACAGGGTGGGATCTTC.

The chain recombines TRBV7-2 with TRBJ1-6, with 9 bases lining up with TRBD1. With 3 bases clipped from V and 5 bases from J, the junction kept 5 bases outside the gene matches. This CDR3 has 16 amino acids. CDR1 SGHTA and CDR2 FQGNSA come from the germline V gene. The CDR3 region has the DNA TGTGCCAGCAGCTTGACAGGGGGACTTAATAATTCACCCCTCCACTTT. This gives the protein CASSLTGGLNNSPLHF. The entire variable domain, with the rest obtained from reference TRBV7-2 and TRBJ1-6, is as follows: GAGVSQSPSNKVTEKGKDVELRCDPISGHTALYWYRQSLGQGLEFLIYFQGNSAPDKSGLPSDRFSAERTGGSVSTLTIQRTQQEDSAVYLCASSLTGGLNNSPLHFGNGTRLTVT.

J is TRBJ2-3 and V is TRBV5-4, with D possibly matching TRBD2 (5 bases). CDR1 is SGHNT and CDR2 is YYREEE in the germline V gene (reference sequence). This CDR3 has 14 residues. The ends were cut back, 4 bases at V and 2 bases at J, with 11 bases in the middle. The CDR3 DNA is TGTGCCAGCAGCCCTGGACTCATCACAGATACGCAGTATTTT. Protein sequence: CASSPGLITDTQYF.

The chain uses TRBV28 and TRBJ1-1; D possibly corresponds to TRBD1 (5 bases). CDR1 and CDR2 from the germline V gene are MDHEN and SYDVKM. V gave up 2 bases and J gave up 12 bases, with 10 bases separating them. There are 11 residues in the CDR3. CDR3 residues: CASSLEGRPFF. The CDR3 nucleotides are TGTGCCAGCAGTTTAGAGGGGAGGCCTTTCTTT.

The V gene is TRBV9, the J gene TRBJ1-1; tentatively, D is TRBD1 (5 bases). This CDR3 has 15 amino acids. Trimming left V 4 bases short and J 1 base short, with 14 bases between. Per germline, CDR1 SGDLS and CDR2 YYNGEE. The CDR3, as DNA: TGTGCCAGCAGCCCTTGGCCGGGGGGGAACACTGAAGCTTTCTTT. Translating it yields CASSPWPGGNTEAFF.

This sequence joins TRBV11-3 and TRBJ2-7; 8 bases match TRBD2. There are 14 residues in the CDR3. In germline, CDR1 is SGHNT, CDR2 YENEEA. V lost 5 bases and J lost 7; bases outside the gene matches: 10. The CDR3 nucleotides read TGTGCCAGCAGCGGACGGGGGGGAAGTGTAGAGCAGTACTTC. Translated: CASSGRGGSVEQYF. The entire variable domain, with the rest obtained from reference TRBV11-3 and TRBJ2-7, is as follows: EAGVVQSPRYKIIEKKQPVAFWCNPISGHNTLYWYLQNLGQGPELLIRYENEEAVDDSQLPKDRFSAERLKGVDSTLKIQPAELGDSAVYLCASSGRGGSVEQYFGPGTRLTVT.

The gene calls are TRBV2 and TRBJ1-2; D is uncertain. This CDR3 region has 14 residues. Looked up from germline, CDR1 is SNHLY and CDR2 is FYNNEI. V was pared by 6 bases and J by 5 bases, with 16 bases between. CDR3 sequence (DNA): TGTGCCAGCAGATTCCAGGAATCCGGATATGGCTACACCTTC. This encodes CASRFQESGYGYTF.

This chain uses TRBV13 with TRBJ2-5, with 7 bases aligning to TRBD1. The V segment lost 5 bases and the J segment 5 bases; nucleotides outside the gene matches: 14. Germline CDR1 is PRHDT and CDR2 is FYEKMQ (reference sequence). This CDR3 spans 16 amino acids. The CDR3 bases are TGTGCCAGCAGCAAGGGGGCGGTGCCGGGTAGGGAGACCCAGTACTTC. Translation gives CASSKGAVPGRETQYF.

In its sample, this clone was seen once. J is TRBJ2-6 and V is TRBV7-9; D unresolved. The CDR3 sequence is 15 residues long. V was clipped by 2 bases and J by 2 bases, with 7 bases between them. Germline values: CDR1 SEHNR, CDR2 FQNEAQ (reference sequence). CDR3 residues: CASSLSVAGANVLTF. The CDR3, as DNA: TGTGCCAGCAGCTTATCGGTGGCTGGGGCCAACGTCCTGACTTTC.

J is TRBJ2-1 and V is TRBV5-4, with TRBD1 matching over 7 bases. The CDR3 has 15 amino acids. The junction had 11 bases not matched to a gene; V was cut back by 4 bases and J by 7 bases. Germline lookup yields CDR1 SGHNT and CDR2 YYREEE (reference sequence). CDR3 region: CASSPGAGGRNEQFF. Here the CDR3 DNA reads TGTGCCAGCAGCCCCGGGGCAGGGGGAAGGAATGAGCAGTTCTTC.

The chain is built from TRBV6-5 and TRBJ1-5; the match to TRBD1 covers 8 bases. This CDR3 has 15 residues. The junction had 4 bases not matched to a gene; V was cut back by 5 bases and J by 1 base. CDR1 MNHEY and CDR2 SVGAGI come from the germline V gene. CDR3 in amino acids: CASSTRTGSNQPQHF. DNA of the CDR3: TGTGCCAGCAGTACACGGACAGGGAGCAATCAGCCCCAGCATTTT.

This sequence joins TRBV14 and TRBJ1-2; D unresolved. CDR3 size: 12 residues. V was shortened by 2 bases and J by 4 bases, with 5 bases between the two germline ends. From germline, CDR1 is SGHDN and CDR2 FVKESK. The CDR3 loop reads CASSQSGYGYTF. The CDR3 bases are TGTGCCAGCAGCCAATCGGGCTATGGCTACACCTTC.